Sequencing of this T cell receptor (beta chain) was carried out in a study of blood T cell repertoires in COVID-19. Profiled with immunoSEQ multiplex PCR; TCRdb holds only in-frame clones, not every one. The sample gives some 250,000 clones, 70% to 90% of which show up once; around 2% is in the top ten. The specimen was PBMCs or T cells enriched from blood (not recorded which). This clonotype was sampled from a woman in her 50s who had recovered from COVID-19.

DNA of the CDR3: TGCGCCAGCAGCCGATTCTCAGGGTTGAACACCGGGGAGCTGTTTTTT. Residues: CASSRFSGLNTGELFF. J is TRBJ2-2 and V is TRBV4-1; tentatively, D is TRBD1 (5 bases). Germline V lookup: CDR1 MGHRA, CDR2 YSYEKL. The CDR3 loop spans 16 amino acids. With 4 bases removed from V and 1 base from J, the gap between germline ends came to 13 bases.